The sequence of this T cell receptor beta chain was determined in a study of blood T cell repertoires in COVID-19. Looking at the study overall: PBMCs, B-cell-depleted T cells, or T cells provided the cDNA or gDNA that made up the material.

In assigning cohorts, the study relied on participant-reported clinical history. This CDR3 region has 16 residues. V shed 2 bases and J 7 bases; nucleotides not matched to a gene: 10. The V gene's germline CDR1 is SGHKS and CDR2 YYEKEE (reference sequence). Sequencing used immunoSEQ multiplex PCR; TCRdb keeps in-frame clones, though not all of them. The repertoire includes 250,000 to 300,000 clones, about 81% of them detected once, and roughly 4% sits in the top ten. The receptor was isolated from a man aged 30-40 years with acute COVID-19. The chain uses TRBV5-5 and TRBJ1-4; 8 nucleotides line up with TRBD1. Source material: PBMCs or T cells enriched from blood (not recorded which). Here the CDR3 DNA reads TGTGCCAGCAGCTTTTTTTCCCAGGGGGCCGGTGAAAAACTGTTTTTT. Residues: CASSFFSQGAGEKLFF.